Shown below are 23 T cell receptor beta chains from a single sample sequenced in a study of tumor and adjacent non-tumor tissue in lung cancer. No cell sorting was done before RNA was extracted from the tissue. A modified ARM-PCR protocol with three rounds of nested PCR amplified TCRbeta. TCRdb re-derived calls from the multiplex PCR reads in MiXCR, one entry per CDR3 protein. The table has roughly 200,000 distinct CDR3 sequences, around 70% seen once. The material sequenced was lung tumor tissue. These receptor sequences come from a man between 60 and 70 years old with non-small cell lung cancer.

Note on this clonotype: One end of the junction is discordant with germline, which a read error may explain. The chain carries TRBV10-3 and TRBJ2-2; TRBD2 agrees at 10 bases. Germline V gene data show CDR1 as ENHRY and CDR2 as SYGVKD. The CDR3 totals 13 residues. The CDR3 sequence is CVIKLAGAGELFF. As DNA, the CDR3 is TGTGTCATCAAGCTAGCGGGAGCCGGGGAACTGTTTTTT.

The gene calls are TRBV24-1 and TRBJ2-6; no clear D gene. The CDR3 is 18 amino acids. The V gene's germline CDR1 is KGHDR and CDR2 SFDVKD. V was shortened by 3 bases and J by 0 bases, with 14 bases between the two germline ends. As DNA, the CDR3 is TGTGCCACCAGTGATCCTGGGCCCCTGAGCTCTGGGGCCAACGTCCTGACTTTC. It specifies CATSDPGPLSSGANVLTF.

For this clonotype: It is likely a read error, because the conserved phenylalanine at the end of the CDR3 is missing. The DNA is left out, because the CDR3 cannot be placed on it with certainty; the CDR3 is given as TCRdb lists it. The V call is TRBV29-1, the J call TRBJ2-5; the table names TRBD1, a call not compared with the DNA. The CDR3 extends over 12 residues, inclusive of both ends. From germline, CDR1 is SQVTM and CDR2 ANQGSEA. The CDR3 protein is CSFRDCTETQYL.

A remark on this clonotype: An end of the junction does not agree with germline; a read error may underlie this. This chain uses TRBV20-1 with TRBJ1-3, with D unclear. Germline V lookup: CDR1 DFQATT, CDR2 SNEGSKA (reference sequence). CDR3 length: 16 amino acids. CDR3 region: CSARDQMSASGNTIYF. In nucleotides, the CDR3 is TGCAGTGCTAGAGATCAGATGAGTGCCTCTGGAAACACCATATACTTT.

To note about this clonotype: A read error may account for a junction end that differs from germline. V usage is TRBV10-3 and J usage is TRBJ1-6; D is unclear. The CDR3 is 12 amino acids. Germline CDR1 reads ENHRY; CDR2 reads SYGVKD. CDR3 sequence reads: CVIGVYNSPLHF. The CDR3, as DNA: TGTGTCATCGGGGTATATAATTCACCCCTCCACTTT.

The table lists this clonotype with a count of one. A read error may explain this, as a much larger clone is one base away. The conserved phenylalanine or tryptophan is not found at the CDR3 terminus, so this likely reflects a read error. V usage is TRBV12-3 or TRBV12-4 and J usage is TRBJ1-5; D is uncertain. This CDR3 contains 14 residues. V was clipped by 3 bases and J by 7 bases, with 13 bases between them. The CDR3 here is CASSLGEGWQPQHS. In nucleotides, the CDR3 is TGTGCCAGCAGTTTGGGTGAGGGATGGCAGCCCCAGCATTCT.

The rearrangement uses TRBV20-1 and TRBJ2-7, with 11 bases identical to TRBD1. CDR1 and CDR2 (germline): DFQATT, SNEGSKA (reference sequence). The CDR3 is 14 amino acids. With V trimmed by 6 bases and J by 2 bases, 6 bases remained unmatched. CDR3 DNA sequence: TGCAGTGCATGGCCGGGACAGGGGGCCTACGAGCAGTACTTC. Translation: CSAWPGQGAYEQYF.

Details on this clonotype: Given a much more abundant clone one base away, this may be a read error. CDR3 bases: TGTGCCAGCAAGAGACTTTCCCCGGGGCACTACACCGTGGAGCTGTTTTTT. This gives the protein CASKRLSPGHYTVELFF. This chain joins TRBV6-5 and TRBJ2-2; D could derive from TRBD1 or TRBD2 (5 bases each). Per the germline V gene, CDR1 is MNHEY and CDR2 is SVGAGI. The CDR3 runs 17 residues.

About this clonotype itself: One end of the junction is discordant with germline, which a read error may explain. V is TRBV6-5 and J is TRBJ1-2; tentatively, D is TRBD1 (6 bases). The germline V gene has CDR1 MNHEY and CDR2 SVGAGI. The CDR3 is 17 amino acids. The CDR3 loop reads CTSSYSNAGAGNYGYTF. CDR3 nucleotide sequence: TGTACCAGCAGTTACTCGAATGCGGGGGCGGGTAACTATGGCTACACCTTC.

This sequence joins TRBV6-5 and TRBJ2-3, with D perhaps assigned TRBD1 or TRBD2 (5 bases each). Per germline, CDR1 MNHEY and CDR2 SVGAGI. The ends were cut back, 6 bases at V and 0 bases at J, with 7 bases in the middle. The CDR3 loop spans 13 amino acids. The CDR3 bases are TGTGCCAGCAGGGGACGGAGCACAGATACGCAGTATTTT. Its protein product is CASRGRSTDTQYF.

In its sample, this clonotype was seen many times. This chain connects TRBV20-1 to TRBJ2-1; 8 bases are shared with TRBD2. The germline CDR1 and CDR2 sequences are DFQATT and SNEGSKA (reference sequence). With V trimmed by 5 bases and J by 2 bases, 8 bases remained unmatched. CDR3 size: 15 residues. CDR3: CSASRGGVAYNEQFF. The CDR3 nucleotides read TGCAGTGCTTCTCGGGGGGGCGTGGCCTACAATGAGCAGTTCTTC.

This clonotype was counted ten times or more. This rearrangement joins TRBV6-1 to TRBJ2-7; 9 bases line up with TRBD2. The CDR3 totals 16 residues. After removal of 2 bases from V and 2 bases from J, the junction contained 7 bases not matched to a gene. In germline, CDR1 is MNHNS, CDR2 SASEGT. CDR3: CASSEIASGITYEQYF. The CDR3 region has the DNA TGTGCCAGCAGTGAAATCGCTAGCGGGATTACCTACGAGCAGTACTTC.

The chain links TRBV20-1 to TRBJ2-3; perhaps TRBD2 as D (5 bases). V lost 4 bases and J 2 bases, leaving 28 bases between the germline ends. The germline CDR1 and CDR2 sequences are DFQATT and SNEGSKA (reference sequence). The CDR3 length is 19 residues. CDR3: CSAKAPTGVGARITDTQYF. The CDR3 DNA sequence: TGCAGTGCTAAAGCCCCTACTGGGGTGGGAGCTAGGATCACAGATACGCAGTATTTT.

This sequence joins TRBV24-1 and TRBJ1-5; D gene uncertain. Germline CDR1 KGHDR, CDR2 SFDVKD. The CDR3 has 17 residues. The ends were cut back, 3 bases at V and 0 bases at J, with 14 bases in the middle. The DNA of the CDR3 is TGTGCCACCAGTGATACCCATACGGATTATAGCAATCAGCCCCAGCATTTT. It is translated as CATSDTHTDYSNQPQHF.

This chain joins TRBV6-5 and TRBJ2-7; D is perhaps TRBD2 (5 bases). V lost 6 bases to trimming and J lost 3 bases, with 12 bases between them. In germline, CDR1 is MNHEY, CDR2 SVGAGI. The CDR3 totals 13 residues. The CDR3 sequence: CASRPTLDYEQYF. The CDR3 DNA is TGTGCCAGCAGACCGACACTAGACTACGAGCAGTACTTC.

Comments on this clonotype: A read error may account for a junction end that differs from germline. The V call is TRBV12-3 or TRBV12-4, the J call TRBJ2-7, with D possibly TRBD2 on 5 matching bases. The CDR3 consists of 14 residues. CDR3 in DNA: TGCGCCAGCAGCCGACTACCAACCTCCTACTATCAGTACTTC. Its translation: CASSRLPTSYYQYF.

As regards this clonotype: No conserved phenylalanine or tryptophan ends this CDR3, so it is likely a read error. The rearrangement uses TRBV29-1 and TRBJ2-3; D gene uncertain. The CDR3 totals 12 residues. The V gene lost 6 bases and the J gene lost 2 bases, with 9 bases spanning the gap. Germline V gives CDR1 SQVTM, CDR2 ANQGSEA. CDR3 amino acids: CSVHLITDTQYL. The CDR3 bases are TGCAGCGTCCACCTGATCACAGATACGCAGTATCTT.

Details on this clonotype: One junction end does not reproduce the germline sequence, and a read error may be involved. The rearrangement uses TRBV29-1 and TRBJ1-3; D is ambiguous. Germline loops: CDR1 SQVTM, CDR2 ANQGSEA. This CDR3 has 13 amino acids. This chain's CDR3 is CSEYWTLGNTICF. The CDR3, as DNA: TGCAGCGAGTACTGGACGCTTGGAAACACCATATGTTTT.

J is TRBJ1-6 and V is TRBV14, with TRBD1 matching over 7 bases. Trimming took 3 bases from V and 1 from J; bases not matched to a gene: 3. The CDR3 is 16 residues long. In germline, CDR1 is SGHDN, CDR2 FVKESK. In nucleotides, the CDR3 is TGTGCCAGCAGCCAGACAGGGCGATCCTATAATTCACCCCTCCACTTT. Encoded protein: CASSQTGRSYNSPLHF.

This clonotype has just a few counts. The V gene is TRBV7-8, the J gene TRBJ2-4, with TRBD1 identical over 8 bases. The ends lost 2 bases at V and 7 bases at J; junction bases unmatched: 10. CDR3 length: 16 amino acids. Germline CDR1 SGHVS, CDR2 FQNEAQ. As DNA, the CDR3 is TGTGCCAGCAGCTTAACGTACAGGGGGAGGATGAACATTCAGTACTTC. Its protein is CASSLTYRGRMNIQYF.

This clonotype was picked up one time. The junction differs from germline at one of its ends, possibly a read error. V is TRBV28 and J is TRBJ2-3; 9 nucleotides line up with TRBD1. CDR3 length: 13 residues. Germline V CDR1 and CDR2: MDHEN, SYDVKM. CDR3 in DNA: TGTGCCAGCACTTTATCGGAAGGACAGGGGAAGTATTTT. As protein: CASTLSEGQGKYF.

As regards this clonotype: Its ends do not fully match the called genes, so a read error is possible. V and J are TRBV30 and TRBJ2-7; no clear D gene. The CDR3 consists of 14 residues. Per the germline V gene, CDR1 is GTSNPN and CDR2 is SVGIG (reference sequence). This CDR3 reads CAWRPDTASYEQCF. The CDR3 DNA sequence: TGTGCCTGGAGACCAGACACGGCCTCCTACGAGCAGTGCTTC.

Ten or more counts support this clonotype. V gene TRBV4-3 combines with J gene TRBJ1-1; D is ambiguous. V lost 0 bases, J lost 4 bases, and 9 bases lay in between. There are 14 residues in the CDR3. Germline assignment: CDR1 LGHNA and CDR2 YSLEER. The CDR3 loop is CASSQDPGITEAFF. DNA of the CDR3: TGCGCCAGCAGCCAAGATCCCGGTATCACTGAAGCTTTCTTT.